One and the same sample provided the 25 T cell receptor beta chains below, sequenced in a study of cytomegalovirus exposure and HLA in healthy donors. The PCR contained 60 Vbeta and 13 Jbeta primers. Repertoires were generated with immunoSEQ multiplex PCR, while TCRdb's copy carries only in-frame clones and drops some. The data hold some 150,000 clones, with around 75% observed a single time. The sequenced sample consisted of PBMCs. The receptors here all came from a man aged 25 to 40 in good health and CMV-seropositive.

The chain links TRBV30 to TRBJ2-5; tentatively, D is TRBD1 (5 bases). Germline CDR1 and CDR2: GTSNPN and SVGIG (reference sequence). V lost 5 bases, J lost 1 base, and 14 bases lay in between. The CDR3 loop spans 14 amino acids. CDR3 amino acids: CAWGFRQIQETQYF. CDR3 DNA: TGTGCCTGGGGGTTTCGACAGATCCAAGAGACCCAGTACTTC. Variable domain in full (rest from reference TRBV30 and TRBJ2-5): SQTIHQWPATLVQPVGSPLSLECTVEGTSNPNLYWYRQAAGRGLQLLFYSVGIGQISSEVPQNLSASRPQDRQFILSSKKLLLSDSGFYLCAWGFRQIQETQYFGPGTRLLVL.

The CDR3 loop reads CASSLAGASETQYF. DNA for the CDR3: TGTGCCAGCAGCTTAGCTGGGGCCAGTGAGACCCAGTACTTC. The chain uses TRBV7-2 and TRBJ2-5, with D maybe TRBD1 (5 bases). The CDR3 has 14 residues. The germline CDR1 and CDR2 sequences are SGHTA and FQGNSA. V was clipped by 0 bases and J by 5 bases, with 10 bases between them.

This chain connects TRBV18 to TRBJ1-5; the D gene is possibly TRBD1 (5 bases). Per the germline V gene, CDR1 is KGHSH and CDR2 is LQKENI. This CDR3 has 14 amino acids. Trimming removed 3 bases at V and 4 bases at J, with 10 bases between. The CDR3 DNA follows: TGTGCCAGCTCACCGGTACAGGATAATCAGCCCCAGCATTTT. Its protein is CASSPVQDNQPQHF.

The V gene is TRBV7-2, the J gene TRBJ2-7; TRBD2 matches 13 bases. Germline lookup yields CDR1 SGHTA and CDR2 FQGNSA. The ends lost 5 bases at V and 7 bases at J; junction bases unmatched: 5. The CDR3 extends over 14 amino acids. CDR3 loop: CASSRGLAGLEQYF. As DNA, the CDR3 is TGTGCCAGCAGCAGGGGACTAGCGGGGTTGGAGCAGTACTTC.

V usage is TRBV27 and J usage is TRBJ2-7, with no clear D. CDR3 length equals 13 residues. Trimming left V 7 bases short and J 7 bases short, with 17 bases between. Germline-derived CDR1 and CDR2 are MNHEY and SMNVEV (reference sequence). The CDR3 here is CASTAPGGEEQYF. The CDR3 DNA reads TGTGCCAGCACCGCCCCAGGTGGTGAGGAGCAGTACTTC.

The chain links TRBV30 to TRBJ1-3; maybe TRBD1 (5 bases). The V gene lost 3 bases and the J gene lost 4 bases, with 13 bases spanning the gap. The germline V gene encodes CDR1 GTSNPN and CDR2 SVGIG (reference sequence). The CDR3 spans 14 residues. As DNA, the CDR3 is TGTGCCTGGAGCCGCCAGGGATCGGGAAACACCATATATTTT. Encoded protein: CAWSRQGSGNTIYF.

V and J are TRBV5-4 and TRBJ1-2, with D perhaps TRBD1 (5 bases). Trimming took off 4 bases at V and 4 bases at J, with 17 bases between the two ends. The CDR3 has 15 residues. The germline V gene encodes CDR1 SGHNT and CDR2 YYREEE (reference sequence). The CDR3 here is CASSRGEGHSYGYTF. CDR3 nucleotides: TGTGCCAGCAGCCGTGGGGAGGGGCATTCCTATGGCTACACCTTC.

The V gene is TRBV5-8, the J gene TRBJ1-4; D remains ambiguous. Germline V lookup: CDR1 SGHTS, CDR2 YDEGEE. The CDR3 sequence is 14 residues long. V was cut by 1 base and J by 5 bases, with 9 bases left in between. The CDR3 sequence: CASSLSQLNEKLFF. CDR3 in DNA: TGTGCCAGCAGCTTGAGTCAGTTGAATGAAAAACTGTTTTTT.

The rearrangement links TRBV19 to TRBJ2-7; no clear D gene. Trimming removed 4 bases at V and 7 bases at J, with 14 bases between. CDR3 size: 13 residues. Germline V CDR1 and CDR2: LNHDA, SQIVND (reference sequence). The DNA of the CDR3 is TGTGCCAGTAGTACCCCGAGGCACTGGGAGCAGTACTTC. Encoded protein: CASSTPRHWEQYF.

The rearrangement links TRBV4-2 to TRBJ1-6; the match to TRBD1 covers 7 bases. V was clipped by 4 bases and J by 8 bases; unmatched bases: 8. Per the germline V gene, CDR1 is LGHNA and CDR2 is YNFKEQ. CDR3 size: 15 residues. The CDR3 reads CASSLGQVSDSPLHF. The CDR3 nucleotides are TGTGCCAGCAGCCTTGGACAGGTTTCCGATTCACCCCTCCACTTT.

There are a few counts of this clone. The chain is built from TRBV18 and TRBJ2-2, with D possibly TRBD1 on 6 matching bases. Germline CDR1 is KGHSH and CDR2 is LQKENI. V lost 2 bases to trimming and J lost 9 bases, with 13 bases between them. This CDR3 is built from 14 residues. For the CDR3, the DNA is TGTGCCAGCTCACCATACAGGGAAGGCAGGGAGCTGTTTTTT. Protein sequence: CASSPYREGRELFF.

With regard to this clone: The junction does not match germline at one end; this may be a read error. V is TRBV4-2 and J is TRBJ1-2; possible D gene TRBD1, 6 bases. Germline-derived CDR1 and CDR2 are LGHNA and YNFKEQ. The CDR3 is made up of 16 amino acids. The CDR3, as DNA: TGTGCCAGCAGCCAAGAATTAGGACAGAGTAACTATGTCTACACCTTC. Translation gives CASSQELGQSNYVYTF.

The V gene is TRBV9, the J gene TRBJ1-3, with a possible D match to TRBD1 (6 bases). Deletions cut 4 bases from V and 3 bases from J, with 11 bases between. The length of the CDR3 is 14 residues. The germline CDR1 and CDR2 sequences are SGDLS and YYNGEE. CDR3 DNA: TGTGCCAGCAGCCTCCGAGGGGGTGGAAACACCATATATTTT. Protein product: CASSLRGGGNTIYF.

The chain joins TRBV4-3 to TRBJ1-1; D call uncertain. The CDR3 covers 13 residues. The germline V gene has CDR1 LGHNA and CDR2 YSLEER. V lost 2 bases, J lost 2 bases, and 6 bases lay in between. The CDR3 loop is CASSQRGNTEAFF. The CDR3 nucleotides are TGCGCCAGCAGCCAACGGGGTAACACTGAAGCTTTCTTT.

The genes are TRBV11-2 and TRBJ1-5; no firm D call. CDR1 and CDR2 from the germline V gene are SGHAT and FQNNGV. The CDR3 extends over 13 amino acids. The ends were cut back, 1 base at V and 7 bases at J, with 8 bases in the middle. CDR3 bases: TGTGCCAGCAGCTTAGGGGTAGCCCAGCCCCAGCATTTT. Translated: CASSLGVAQPQHF. Full variable domain (missing parts from reference TRBV11-2 and TRBJ1-5): EAGVAQSPRYKIIEKRQSVAFWCNPISGHATLYWYQQILGQGPKLLIQFQNNGVVDDSQLPKDRFSAERLKGVDSTLKIQPAKLEDSAVYLCASSLGVAQPQHFGDGTRLSIL.

V gene TRBV7-2 combines with J gene TRBJ2-7; maybe TRBD2 (5 bases). Germline V CDR1 and CDR2: SGHTA, FQGNSA. This CDR3 spans 13 amino acids. V lost 0 bases and J lost 5, with 8 bases in between. The CDR3 region is CASSLAYGDEQYF. The CDR3, as DNA: TGTGCCAGCAGCTTAGCGTACGGGGACGAGCAGTACTTC.

CDR3 protein: CASSPRTGLNSPLHF. The CDR3 coding sequence is TGTGCCAGCAGCCCCAGGACAGGACTCAATTCACCCCTCCACTTT. This rearrangement joins TRBV7-2 to TRBJ1-6; 7 bases fit TRBD1. The CDR3 spans 15 residues. Germline assignment: CDR1 SGHTA and CDR2 FQGNSA. V lost 5 bases, J lost 7 bases, and 8 bases stayed unmatched.

The rearrangement joins TRBV7-2 to TRBJ1-2; TRBD1 might be the D (5 bases). The ends were cut back, 4 bases at V and 8 bases at J, with 17 bases in the middle. There are 14 residues in the CDR3. Germline V lookup: CDR1 SGHTA, CDR2 FQGNSA. The CDR3 nucleotides read TGTGCCAGCAGCTCTGCGGCAGGGCCTAGGGGCTACACCTTC. Protein product: CASSSAAGPRGYTF.

V is TRBV11-2 and J is TRBJ2-5; TRBD1 matches at 9 bases. Trimming at V came to 5 bases and at J to 5 bases, leaving 6 bases not matched to a gene. Germline V gene lookup returns CDR1 SGHAT and CDR2 FQNNGV. The CDR3 is 14 residues long. The CDR3 sequence: CASSLGQGVETQYF. The CDR3 DNA follows: TGTGCCAGCAGCCTGGGACAGGGAGTCGAGACCCAGTACTTC.

The CDR3 region is CASSQDHRDGAFF. Written as DNA, the CDR3 is TGCGCCAGCAGCCAAGACCACAGGGATGGAGCTTTCTTT. The V call is TRBV4-3, the J call TRBJ1-1; maybe TRBD1 (6 bases). The CDR3 length is 13 residues. Germline-derived CDR1 and CDR2 are LGHNA and YSLEER. The V end was cut by 0 bases, the J end by 10 bases, with 12 bases between.

Worth noting for this clone: Other DNA sequences in this sample translate to the same CDR3. The rearrangement links TRBV12-5 to TRBJ2-5; 8 bases fit TRBD1. The ends lost 3 bases at V and 2 bases at J; junction bases unmatched: 2. The V gene's germline CDR1 is LGHNT and CDR2 FRNRAP. The CDR3 is 14 amino acids. The CDR3 is CASGLRTGQETQYF. The CDR3, as DNA: TGTGCTAGTGGTTTAAGGACAGGGCAAGAGACCCAGTACTTC.

J is TRBJ1-2 and V is TRBV6-5; 10 positions agree with TRBD1. CDR1 and CDR2 from the germline V gene are MNHEY and SVGAGI. Losses at the gene ends were 5 bases for V and 7 bases for J; bases not matched to a gene: 10. The CDR3 covers 15 residues. The CDR3 coding sequence is TGTGCCAGCAGTCGAAAAGACAGGGGGCGCAGTGGCTACACCTTC. Its protein product is CASSRKDRGRSGYTF.

The chain employs TRBV28 and TRBJ2-3, with D possibly TRBD1 on 6 matching bases. CDR1 is MDHEN, CDR2 SYDVKM, per germline. The CDR3 sequence is 15 residues long. Trimming removed 4 bases at V and 6 bases at J, with 17 bases between. The CDR3 DNA reads as TGTGCCAGCAGTTCACAGGGTTTCGCCTCGGATACGCAGTATTTT. Its translation is CASSSQGFASDTQYF.

The rearrangement links TRBV18 to TRBJ1-5; tentative D call: TRBD1 (5 bases). V dropped 1 base and J dropped 7 bases, with 14 bases sitting between them. CDR1 is KGHSH, CDR2 LQKENI, per germline. This CDR3 has 15 residues. The CDR3 region is CASSPLRQGDQPQHF. CDR3 bases: TGTGCCAGCTCACCACTCCGGCAGGGTGACCAGCCCCAGCATTTT.

The chain couples TRBV6-1 to TRBJ2-5, with a weak D call TRBD1 (6 bases). Trimming shortened V by 7 bases and J by 2 bases, and 14 bases separated the two germline ends. The CDR3 has 14 residues. Germline values: CDR1 MNHNS, CDR2 SASEGT. CDR3 amino acids: CASTKDRKQETQYF. The CDR3 DNA is TGTGCCAGCACGAAAGACAGGAAACAAGAGACCCAGTACTTC.